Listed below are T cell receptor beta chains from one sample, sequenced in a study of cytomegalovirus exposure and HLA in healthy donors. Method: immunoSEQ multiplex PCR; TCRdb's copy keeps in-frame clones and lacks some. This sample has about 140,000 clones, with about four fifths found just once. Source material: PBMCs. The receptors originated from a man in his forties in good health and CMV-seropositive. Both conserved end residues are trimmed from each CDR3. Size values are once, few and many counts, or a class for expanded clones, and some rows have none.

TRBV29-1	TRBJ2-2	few	SVAPPGDGELF
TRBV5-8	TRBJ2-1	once	ASSWHRDSVFNEQF
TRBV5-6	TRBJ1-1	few	ASSLRDRGFAEAF
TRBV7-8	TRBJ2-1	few	ASSRTGGDEQF
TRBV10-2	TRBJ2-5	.	ASSTTSGQETQY
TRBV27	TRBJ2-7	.	ASKPGTGQYEQY
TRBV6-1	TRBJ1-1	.	ASSEGQGYTEAF
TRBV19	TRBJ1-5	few	ASSIVRGGKGNQPQH
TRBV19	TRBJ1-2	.	ASRLQGGYGYT
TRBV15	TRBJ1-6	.	ATSPNYNSPLH
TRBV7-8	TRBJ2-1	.	ASSFGGSGYNEQF
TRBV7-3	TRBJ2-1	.	ASSPAVLLAGGSNEQF
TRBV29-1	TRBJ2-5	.	SVGASGVYQETQY
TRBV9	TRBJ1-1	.	ASSPRPLRSDTEAF
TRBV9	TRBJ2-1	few	ASSVGSSGRVEQF
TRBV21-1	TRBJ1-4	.	ASSKIGIEETGEKLF
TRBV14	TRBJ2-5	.	ASSRQGAGVWETQY
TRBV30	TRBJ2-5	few	AWGPTGETQY
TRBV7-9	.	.	ASSLPGQGDSYEQY
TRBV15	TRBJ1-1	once	ATSRDKGGSNTEAF
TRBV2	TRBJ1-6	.	ASSEEAGGWSPLN
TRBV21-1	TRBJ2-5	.	ASSPGTGGSLETQY
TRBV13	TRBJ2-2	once	ASSLIRGLGELF
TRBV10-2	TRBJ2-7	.	AIPKLAGPSYEQY
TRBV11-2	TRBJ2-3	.	ASSLPAGTGGSTDTQY
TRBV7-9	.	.	ASSLVPYEQY